These 24 T cell receptor beta chains share one sample of origin, sequenced in a study of identifying expanded T cells in peripheral blood. Only in-frame clones appear in the TCRdb table, and some are missing; sequencing was by immunoSEQ multiplex PCR. The sample carries around 100,000 clones, approximately 89% recorded once. Sequences were obtained from blood. Receptor source: a person aged 18 to 75 in good health.

The V and J genes are TRBV15 and TRBJ1-1; D ambiguous. Germline lookup yields CDR1 LNHNV and CDR2 YYDKDF (reference sequence). The CDR3 is 15 residues long. The V gene lost 0 bases and the J gene lost 7 bases, with 15 bases spanning the gap. CDR3 amino acids: CATSRDSIAANEAFF. The CDR3 DNA reads TGTGCCACCAGCAGAGATTCCATCGCGGCGAATGAAGCTTTCTTT.

The chain has TRBV14 and TRBJ2-3; D is unclear. V lost 1 base, J lost 2 bases, and 7 bases lay in between. Germline-derived CDR1 and CDR2 are SGHDN and FVKESK. The CDR3 is 14 amino acids. CDR3 loop: CASSQGYNTDTQYF. DNA for the CDR3: TGTGCCAGCAGCCAAGGTTACAACACAGATACGCAGTATTTT.

The chain combines TRBV28 with TRBJ1-3, with 8 bases aligning to TRBD1. CDR3 length equals 14 residues. Per the germline V gene, CDR1 is MDHEN and CDR2 is SYDVKM. V gave up 7 bases and J gave up 3 bases; unmatched junction bases: 5. CDR3 sequence reads: CASKLTGVGNTIYF. The CDR3 DNA reads as TGTGCCAGCAAACTGACAGGGGTTGGAAACACCATATATTTT.

This rearrangement joins TRBV19 to TRBJ2-3; 8 positions agree with TRBD1. The CDR3 contains 16 residues. V trimming: 6 bases; J trimming: 1 base; junction bases outside the gene matches: 9. Germline V gene sequence: CDR1 LNHDA, CDR2 SQIVND (reference sequence). The CDR3 spells CASSPQGAFGTDTQYF. For the CDR3, the DNA is TGTGCCAGTAGCCCCCAGGGGGCTTTTGGCACAGATACGCAGTATTTT.

This chain connects TRBV7-3 to TRBJ2-5, with 9 bases lining up with TRBD2. Trimming took 5 bases from V and 1 from J; bases not matched to a gene: 11. The CDR3 contains 17 residues. CDR1 is SGHTA, CDR2 FQGTGA, per germline. CDR3 residues: CASSPSAGSGGQETQYF. CDR3 nucleotides: TGTGCCAGCAGCCCGTCGGCGGGTAGCGGGGGCCAAGAGACCCAGTACTTC.

A single count supports this clone. The DNA for the CDR3 is TGTGCCAGCAGCTTACAGCGGACCAATGAGCAGTTCTTC. It translates to CASSLQRTNEQFF. The chain links TRBV7-3 to TRBJ2-1; possible D gene TRBD2, 5 bases. V was cut by 2 bases and J by 6 bases, with 8 bases left in between. Germline CDR1 and CDR2: SGHTA and FQGTGA. This CDR3 has 13 residues.

The chain carries TRBV27 and TRBJ2-1; TRBD2 matches at 8 bases. The CDR3 runs to 13 residues. The germline gives CDR1 MNHEY, CDR2 SMNVEV (reference sequence). V lost 4 bases, J lost 12 bases, and 8 bases stayed unmatched. The CDR3 nucleotides are TGTGCCAGCAGTTCGCGGGGGGCGAGGCTGCAGTTCTTC. It is translated as CASSSRGARLQFF.

V usage is TRBV5-5 and J usage is TRBJ1-2; D is ambiguous. The V end was cut by 3 bases, the J end by 2 bases, with 11 bases between. Germline CDR1 SGHKS, CDR2 YYEKEE (reference sequence). This CDR3 contains 14 residues. CDR3 bases: TGTGCCAGCAGCTCCCCTGGCGAAAACTATGGCTACACCTTC. Its protein product is CASSSPGENYGYTF.

This rearrangement joins TRBV9 to TRBJ2-2; TRBD1 matches at 10 bases. The CDR3 has 15 amino acids. V shed 0 bases and J 5 bases; nucleotides not matched to a gene: 1. In germline, CDR1 is SGDLS, CDR2 YYNGEE. The CDR3 nucleotides read TGTGCCAGCAGCGTAGGGGGACAGGGGACCGGGGAGCTGTTTTTT. Translation gives CASSVGGQGTGELFF.

J is TRBJ2-1 and V is TRBV4-1; 8 bases align to TRBD2. The CDR3 has 16 residues. Germline trimming cut 3 bases from V and 5 bases from J; bases unmatched to any gene: 9. Germline lookup yields CDR1 MGHRA and CDR2 YSYEKL. CDR3 sequence reads: CASSHTSGAPDNEQFF. The DNA of the CDR3 is TGCGCCAGCAGCCACACTAGCGGAGCGCCTGACAATGAGCAGTTCTTC.

This sequence joins TRBV19 and TRBJ1-2; the D gene is possibly TRBD1 (5 bases). The V gene lost 4 bases and the J gene lost 7 bases, with 16 bases spanning the gap. Per the germline V gene, CDR1 is LNHDA and CDR2 is SQIVND (reference sequence). CDR3 length: 14 residues. The DNA for the CDR3 is TGTGCCAGTAGTAATTACAGGAGCTACGGTGGCTACACCTTC. Translating it yields CASSNYRSYGGYTF. The variable domain in full, with the rest retrieved from reference TRBV19 and TRBJ1-2, is DGGITQSPKYLFRKEGQNVTLSCEQNLNHDAMYWYRQDPGQGLRLIYYSQIVNDFQKGDIAEGYSVSREKKESFPLTVTSAQKNPTAFYLCASSNYRSYGGYTFGSGTRLTVV.

This clone has a handful of counts. V and J are TRBV7-2 and TRBJ1-6, with D maybe TRBD1 (5 bases). Germline lookup yields CDR1 SGHTA and CDR2 FQGNSA. The CDR3 length is 14 residues. V lost 10 bases to trimming and J lost 7 bases, with 17 bases between them. CDR3 protein: CATGGVGPNSPLHF. CDR3 DNA sequence: TGTGCCACCGGTGGGGTGGGACCGAATTCACCCCTCCACTTT.

This chain uses TRBV9 with TRBJ1-2; the match to TRBD1 covers 7 bases. The CDR3 sequence is 14 residues long. Germline values: CDR1 SGDLS, CDR2 YYNGEE. The J segment lost 4 bases and the V segment lost 3 bases, leaving 6 bases of the junction unmatched. This chain's CDR3 is CASSGQTGSYGYTF. The CDR3 coding sequence is TGTGCCAGCAGCGGTCAGACAGGGAGCTATGGCTACACCTTC.

The chain links TRBV13 to TRBJ1-5, with 7 bases aligning to TRBD1. The CDR3 sequence is 14 residues long. The trim removed 7 bases at V and 1 base at J, leaving 4 bases unmatched. Germline values: CDR1 PRHDT, CDR2 FYEKMQ (reference sequence). The CDR3: CASNMDRSNQPQHF. The CDR3 bases are TGTGCCAGCAACATGGACAGGAGCAATCAGCCCCAGCATTTT.

The chain is built from TRBV28 and TRBJ1-1, with a tentative D call TRBD1 (6 bases). This CDR3 contains 15 residues. CDR1 MDHEN and CDR2 SYDVKM come from the germline V gene. Trimming cost V 2 bases and J 4 bases, with 14 bases left between them. CDR3 sequence: CASSLGDRRGTEAFF. As DNA, the CDR3 is TGTGCCAGCAGTTTAGGCGACAGGCGGGGCACTGAAGCTTTCTTT.

The V call is TRBV30, the J call TRBJ1-6, with D tentatively TRBD1 (6 bases). V shed 0 bases and J shed 7 bases, with 10 bases lying between them. The germline V gene encodes CDR1 GTSNPN and CDR2 SVGIG (reference sequence). The CDR3 is 14 residues long. The CDR3 loop reads CAWSVEGVNSPLHF. CDR3 coding DNA: TGTGCCTGGAGTGTAGAGGGGGTAAATTCACCCCTCCACTTT. The full variable domain, its missing parts supplied by reference TRBV30 and TRBJ1-6, is SQTIHQWPATLVQPVGSPLSLECTVEGTSNPNLYWYRQAAGRGLQLLFYSVGIGQISSEVPQNLSASRPQDRQFILSSKKLLLSDSGFYLCAWSVEGVNSPLHFGNGTRLTVT.

The J gene is TRBJ1-3, the V gene TRBV14, with TRBD1 matching 8 bases. Trimming at V came to 3 bases and at J to 0 bases, leaving 4 bases not matched to a gene. CDR1 is SGHDN, CDR2 FVKESK, per germline. There are 16 residues in the CDR3. The CDR3 region has the DNA TGTGCCAGCAGCCACACGACAGGGGACTCTGGAAACACCATATATTTT. Translated, it gives CASSHTTGDSGNTIYF. Combining the CDR3 with reference TRBV14 and TRBJ1-3 gives the whole variable domain EAGVTQFPSHSVIEKGQTVTLRCDPISGHDNLYWYRRVMGKEIKFLLHFVKESKQDESGMPNNRFLAERTGGTYSTLKVQPAELEDSGVYFCASSHTTGDSGNTIYFGEGSWLTVV.

The rearrangement joins TRBV21-1 to TRBJ1-1; the table's D gene call, TRBD1, was not cross checked with the DNA. TRBV21-1 is a pseudogene segment. The length of the CDR3 is 17 residues. The CDR3 coding sequence is TGTGCCAGCAGTTCATTCGACAGGGCTACGGGGAACACTGAAGCTTTCTTT. This gives the protein CASSSFDRATGNTEAFF.

The gene calls are TRBV7-2 and TRBJ2-3, with 12 bases fitting TRBD2. This CDR3 is 16 amino acids long. Germline V gene sequence: CDR1 SGHTA, CDR2 FQGNSA. V was pared by 5 bases and J by 4 bases, with 7 bases of the junction left unmatched. Here the CDR3 DNA reads TGTGCCAGCAGCCGACTAGCGGGAGTAGGCGCAGATACGCAGTATTTT. Its protein is CASSRLAGVGADTQYF.

The chain couples TRBV18 to TRBJ1-1; D is undetermined. V was cut by 2 bases and J by 4 bases, with 14 bases left in between. This CDR3 has 15 amino acids. CDR1 is KGHSH, CDR2 LQKENI, per germline. The DNA of the CDR3 is TGTGCCAGCTCACCAAGTGCGGGGAGAAGCACTGAAGCTTTCTTT. Encoded protein: CASSPSAGRSTEAFF.

This rearrangement joins TRBV7-7 to TRBJ2-5, with a possible D match to TRBD2 (6 bases). The germline V and J ends were trimmed by 5 bases and 3 bases, with 22 bases remaining between them. Germline loops: CDR1 SSHAT, CDR2 FNYEAQ (reference sequence). The CDR3 spans 17 residues. CDR3: CASSPQNPGLLEETQYF. In DNA, the CDR3 is TGTGCCAGCAGCCCCCAAAACCCGGGACTGCTCGAAGAGACCCAGTACTTC.

This chain joins TRBV5-1 and TRBJ2-3; D uncertain. The ends were cut back, 4 bases at V and 5 bases at J, with 11 bases in the middle. CDR3 length: 13 amino acids. Germline lookup yields CDR1 SGHRS and CDR2 YFSETQ. The chain's CDR3 is CASSQPEVDTQYF. The CDR3 coding sequence is TGCGCCAGCAGCCAACCCGAAGTAGATACGCAGTATTTT. Based on the CDR3 plus reference TRBV5-1 and TRBJ2-3, the full variable domain is KAGVTQTPRYLIKTRGQQVTLSCSPISGHRSVSWYQQTPGQGLQFLFEYFSETQRNKGNFPGRFSGRQFSNSRSEMNVSTLELGDSALYLCASSQPEVDTQYFGPGTRLTVL.

The V and J genes are TRBV2 and TRBJ1-5, with D perhaps TRBD1 (6 bases). The CDR3 extends over 15 amino acids. V lost 5 bases and J 7 bases, leaving 18 bases between the germline ends. Germline loops: CDR1 SNHLY, CDR2 FYNNEI. CDR3 nucleotides: TGTGCCAGCAGTTATGACAGGTGGGGTAACCAGCCCCAGCATTTT. Protein product: CASSYDRWGNQPQHF.

This clone was counted only a few times. This chain links TRBV5-4 with TRBJ1-2; tentatively, D is TRBD1 (5 bases). The germline gives CDR1 SGHNT, CDR2 YYREEE (reference sequence). V was clipped by 3 bases and J by 5 bases, with 11 bases between them. CDR3 length: 13 amino acids. The CDR3 reads CASSSGTEYGYTF. The CDR3 DNA follows: TGTGCCAGCAGCTCCGGGACGGAGTATGGCTACACCTTC.